The 30 T cell receptor beta chains given below trace back to one sample, sequenced in a study of regulatory T cells. The antigens for these receptors are not known. Study results and limitations: Hydrophobic residues at CDR3 positions 6 and 7 were enriched in conventional CD4+ T cells of CD3G-deficient patients.

Amplification used 52 TRBV primers and 13 TRBJ primers. Produced via immunoSEQ multiplex PCR; TCRdb's table is partial and in-frame only. The profile shows tens of thousands of clones, about 91% of them singletons. Sequenced sample: conventional CD4+ T cells sorted from blood. All receptors derive from a person aged 18-30 years with CD3G deficiency.

This clone was detected once. This chain uses TRBV20-1 with TRBJ1-2; no clear D. CDR3 length equals 11 residues. Germline V lookup: CDR1 DFQATT, CDR2 SNEGSKA (reference sequence). The CDR3 nucleotides are TGCAGCGCTCCGGTGGTAAGCGGCTACACCTTC. Translated: CSAPVVSGYTF.

The rearrangement uses TRBV6-6 and TRBJ2-7; the D gene is possibly TRBD1 (6 bases). V lost 6 bases and J lost 5, with 14 bases in between. CDR1 is MNHNY and CDR2 is SVGAGI in the germline V gene (reference sequence). The CDR3 is 13 residues long. The CDR3 protein is CASRTLRGNEQYF. CDR3 DNA sequence: TGTGCCAGCAGAACCCTAAGGGGGAACGAGCAGTACTTC.

CDR3 in amino acids: CASGALRGTEAFF. As DNA, the CDR3 is TGTGCCAGCGGAGCCTTGAGGGGCACTGAAGCTTTCTTT. This sequence joins TRBV27 and TRBJ1-1; TRBD1 might be the D (5 bases). Trimming cost V 8 bases and J 4 bases, with 14 bases left between them. CDR1 and CDR2 (germline): MNHEY, SMNVEV (reference sequence). The CDR3 sequence is 13 residues long.

The chain combines TRBV4-1 with TRBJ1-2; D possibly corresponds to TRBD1 (6 bases). The CDR3 is 15 residues long. Trimming took off 4 bases at V and 4 bases at J, with 16 bases between the two ends. The germline CDR1 and CDR2 sequences are MGHRA and YSYEKL. The CDR3 DNA sequence: TGCGCCAGCAGCCGCCGGCAGGGGATAGGCTATGGCTACACCTTC. Encoded protein: CASSRRQGIGYGYTF.

The chain joins TRBV6-6 to TRBJ1-1, with 7 nucleotides matching TRBD1. The germline CDR1 and CDR2 sequences are MNHNY and SVGAGI (reference sequence). The ends lost 5 bases at V and 4 bases at J; junction bases unmatched: 7. The CDR3 consists of 14 residues. CDR3 loop: CASSEQGDGTEAFF. CDR3 nucleotides: TGTGCCAGCAGTGAGCAGGGGGATGGCACTGAAGCTTTCTTT.

The chain recombines TRBV5-5 with TRBJ2-1; TRBD1 matches 11 bases. Trimming cost V 3 bases and J 10 bases; bases outside gene matches: 3. Germline lookup yields CDR1 SGHKS and CDR2 YYEKEE (reference sequence). The CDR3 runs 13 residues. CDR3 nucleotides: TGTGCCAGCAGCTGGGACAGGGGGTCAGAGCAGTTCTTC. It translates to CASSWDRGSEQFF.

The gene calls are TRBV28 and TRBJ1-1; 8 positions match TRBD1. The CDR3 loop spans 15 amino acids. The germline V gene encodes CDR1 MDHEN and CDR2 SYDVKM. Unmatched junction bases numbered 5, after V lost 5 bases and J lost 0 bases. CDR3 residues: CASSPGGKVNTEAFF. CDR3 DNA: TGTGCCAGCAGTCCAGGGGGCAAGGTGAACACTGAAGCTTTCTTT.

This chain links TRBV7-9 with TRBJ1-1, with unresolved D. This CDR3 comprises 13 residues. Trimming removed 3 bases at V and 3 bases at J, with 8 bases between. Germline CDR1 SEHNR, CDR2 FQNEAQ (reference sequence). The CDR3 coding sequence is TGTGCCAGCAGCTTGACCGGGGACACTGAAGCTTTCTTT. This codes for CASSLTGDTEAFF.

This clone showed up just a few times. The J gene is TRBJ1-2, the V gene TRBV6-1; D gene ambiguous. CDR3 size: 12 residues. Germline V CDR1 and CDR2: MNHNS, SASEGT. V was cut by 6 bases and J by 7 bases, with 12 bases left in between. CDR3 loop: CASRSDAFGYTF. In DNA, the CDR3 is TGTGCCAGCAGGTCGGATGCATTTGGCTACACCTTC.

V is TRBV5-1 and J is TRBJ2-7, with D perhaps given as TRBD1 or TRBD2 (5 bases each). The CDR3 has 15 amino acids. The V end was cut by 4 bases, the J end by 5 bases, with 19 bases between. Germline CDR1 and CDR2: SGHRS and YFSETQ. CDR3 amino acids: CASSRGTALQDEQYF. The CDR3 DNA reads as TGCGCCAGCAGCCGAGGGACGGCACTGCAGGACGAGCAGTACTTC.

The chain recombines TRBV19 with TRBJ1-5, with 7 bases lining up with TRBD1. From germline, CDR1 is LNHDA and CDR2 SQIVND (reference sequence). The CDR3 is 14 amino acids. V lost 6 bases and J lost 5; bases outside the gene matches: 7. As DNA, the CDR3 is TGTGCCAGTAGCCACAGGGGCGGGTATCAGCCCCAGCATTTT. Translating it yields CASSHRGGYQPQHF. The full variable domain, in which reference TRBV19 and TRBJ1-5 provide the parts outside the CDR3, is DGGITQSPKYLFRKEGQNVTLSCEQNLNHDAMYWYRQDPGQGLRLIYYSQIVNDFQKGDIAEGYSVSREKKESFPLTVTSAQKNPTAFYLCASSHRGGYQPQHFGDGTRLSIL.

Written as DNA, the CDR3 is TGTGCCAGCAGTTCGAACAGCTTCCTTGGCTACACCTTC. Protein: CASSSNSFLGYTF. The chain joins TRBV28 to TRBJ1-2; D not resolved. V shed 4 bases and J shed 7 bases, with 13 bases lying between them. Germline V lookup: CDR1 MDHEN, CDR2 SYDVKM. CDR3 length: 13 amino acids.

This chain joins TRBV5-1 and TRBJ2-5; 8 positions match TRBD1. J gave up 5 bases and V 1 base, and 4 bases lay outside the gene matches. The CDR3 runs to 14 residues. Looked up from germline, CDR1 is SGHRS and CDR2 is YFSETQ. DNA for the CDR3: TGCGCCAGCAGCTTGCTCCAGGGGGCGGAGACCCAGTACTTC. This sequence encodes CASSLLQGAETQYF.

This clone was found once. The rearrangement joins TRBV5-1 to TRBJ2-3; D not certain. The CDR3 is 14 residues long. V was clipped by 0 bases and J by 0 bases, with 5 bases between them. Per the germline V gene, CDR1 is SGHRS and CDR2 is YFSETQ. The CDR3 spells CASSLEGSTDTQYF. CDR3 sequence (DNA): TGCGCCAGCAGCTTGGAAGGAAGCACAGATACGCAGTATTTT.

The CDR3 bases are TGTGCCAGCAGTTACCCGGACCGCCGGAGGGGCTACACCTTC. Its translation is CASSYPDRRRGYTF. V is TRBV6-6 and J is TRBJ1-2; no clear D gene. Trimming removed 2 bases at V and 8 bases at J, with 15 bases between. The germline V gene encodes CDR1 MNHNY and CDR2 SVGAGI (reference sequence). There are 14 residues in the CDR3.

J is TRBJ2-3 and V is TRBV4-1, with TRBD2 identical over 14 bases. The length of the CDR3 is 17 residues. Germline V gene lookup returns CDR1 MGHRA and CDR2 YSYEKL. Trimming cost V 1 base and J 6 bases; bases outside gene matches: 6. The CDR3 spells CASSQALRTSGRDTQYF. The CDR3 DNA reads as TGCGCCAGCAGCCAAGCCCTGCGGACTAGCGGGAGGGATACGCAGTATTTT.

V and J are TRBV6-1 and TRBJ2-2; 10 bases match TRBD1. V gave up 7 bases and J gave up 3 bases; unmatched junction bases: 5. This CDR3 spans 15 amino acids. In germline, CDR1 is MNHNS, CDR2 SASEGT. CDR3 DNA: TGTGCCAGCAAAGAGGACAGGGGGGACACCGGGGAGCTGTTTTTT. Translation: CASKEDRGDTGELFF.

The genes are TRBV7-8 and TRBJ2-6, with D possibly matching TRBD1 (5 bases). Trimming shortened V by 6 bases and J by 0 bases, and 12 bases separated the two germline ends. The CDR3 totals 16 residues. Germline assignment: CDR1 SGHVS and CDR2 FQNEAQ. Here the CDR3 DNA reads TGTGCCAGCAGTCCAGACGGACACTCTGGGGCCAACGTCCTGACTTTC. It is translated as CASSPDGHSGANVLTF.

This rearrangement joins TRBV5-1 to TRBJ2-2; 12 bases are a match to TRBD2. V shed 4 bases and J 6 bases; nucleotides not matched to a gene: 10. The CDR3 is made up of 17 amino acids. Germline loops: CDR1 SGHRS, CDR2 YFSETQ. The CDR3 DNA reads TGCGCCAGCAGCCCCCTTCCTAGCGGGAGGGCCCCCGGGGAGCTGTTTTTT. This gives the protein CASSPLPSGRAPGELFF.

This clone is deemed medium-sized (0.01 to 0.1%). This sequence joins TRBV28 and TRBJ2-1; 8 bases line up with TRBD2. This CDR3 region has 16 residues. Germline values: CDR1 MDHEN, CDR2 SYDVKM. V lost 5 bases and J lost 3; bases outside the gene matches: 9. The DNA for the CDR3 is TGTGCCAGCAGTAAAAGGACTAGCTGGAACTACAATGAGCAGTTCTTC. Translating it yields CASSKRTSWNYNEQFF.

The rearrangement links TRBV18 to TRBJ2-1; no definite D call. The CDR3 has 15 residues. Trimming removed 3 bases at V and 5 bases at J, with 14 bases between. Germline V gives CDR1 KGHSH, CDR2 LQKENI. DNA of the CDR3: TGTGCCAGCTCACCCTCCCGCGTGGGGAACAATGAGCAGTTCTTC. Translation gives CASSPSRVGNNEQFF.

This chain connects TRBV7-9 to TRBJ2-3, with a possible D match to TRBD1 (6 bases). The CDR3 spans 14 residues. CDR1 is SEHNR and CDR2 is FQNEAQ in the germline V gene (reference sequence). V lost 1 base to trimming and J lost 2 bases, with 7 bases between them. The CDR3 DNA reads as TGTGCCAGCAGCTTAGGGACAGACACAGATACGCAGTATTTT. This translates into CASSLGTDTDTQYF.

V gene TRBV28 combines with J gene TRBJ1-3; D possibly corresponds to TRBD1 (6 bases). Germline CDR1 MDHEN, CDR2 SYDVKM. The CDR3 totals 14 residues. The ends were cut back, 5 bases at V and 2 bases at J, with 10 bases in the middle. The CDR3 coding sequence is TGTGCCAGCAGTCGGGGGGCAACTGGAAACACCATATATTTT. Translation: CASSRGATGNTIYF.

V usage is TRBV7-8 and J usage is TRBJ2-7; no clear D. Germline CDR1 and CDR2: SGHVS and FQNEAQ. The CDR3 extends over 13 amino acids. The V end lost 8 bases, the J end lost 7 bases, and 18 bases lay between the germline ends. The CDR3 DNA sequence: TGTGCCAGCTCCTCCCAGGAGATAGGGGAGCAGTACTTC. Translated: CASSSQEIGEQYF.

The chain recombines TRBV10-2 with TRBJ2-5, with unresolved D. The CDR3 contains 13 residues. The ends were cut back, 6 bases at V and 4 bases at J, with 12 bases in the middle. Germline CDR1 WSHSY, CDR2 SAAADI. The CDR3 protein is CASRPGASETQYF. The CDR3 DNA reads TGCGCCAGCAGGCCCGGAGCCTCAGAGACCCAGTACTTC.

The genes are TRBV18 and TRBJ2-7, with D maybe TRBD2 (6 bases). Germline CDR1 KGHSH, CDR2 LQKENI. V was trimmed by 6 bases and J by 11 bases, leaving 17 bases between them. This CDR3 spans 12 amino acids. The CDR3 protein is CASSDRGRPKYF. The CDR3 region has the DNA TGTGCCAGCTCCGATCGAGGGAGGCCTAAGTACTTC.

The chain carries TRBV28 and TRBJ2-7; 12 bases fit TRBD2. V was pared by 4 bases and J by 6 bases, with 7 bases of the junction left unmatched. CDR1 is MDHEN and CDR2 is SYDVKM in the germline V gene. There are 15 residues in the CDR3. The CDR3 is CASSSQTSGRREQYF. CDR3 bases: TGTGCCAGCAGTTCACAGACTAGCGGGAGACGCGAGCAGTACTTC.

The chain couples TRBV6-1 to TRBJ2-2, with 7 bases identical to TRBD1. The V segment lost 6 bases and the J segment 0 bases; nucleotides outside the gene matches: 4. The CDR3 covers 15 residues. The germline CDR1 and CDR2 sequences are MNHNS and SASEGT. The CDR3 loop is CASSLGQSNTGELFF. DNA of the CDR3: TGTGCCAGCAGCCTGGGACAGTCGAACACCGGGGAGCTGTTTTTT.

This clone was seen a handful of times. The rearrangement uses TRBV6-1 and TRBJ2-7; D may be TRBD1 (6 bases). The V gene lost 6 bases and the J gene lost 1 base, with 10 bases spanning the gap. This CDR3 has 13 residues. Germline CDR1 and CDR2: MNHNS and SASEGT. The CDR3 region has the DNA TGTGCCAGCAGAGGGCAGGGGTCCTACGAGCAGTACTTC. This sequence encodes CASRGQGSYEQYF.

The CDR3 here is CASSLRGPGEKLFF. CDR3 in DNA: TGCGCCAGCAGCTTGCGAGGACCGGGAGAAAAACTGTTTTTT. The rearrangement joins TRBV5-1 to TRBJ1-4; D not certain. This CDR3 has 14 amino acids. Germline loops: CDR1 SGHRS, CDR2 YFSETQ. V lost 1 base to trimming and J lost 8 bases, with 12 bases between them.